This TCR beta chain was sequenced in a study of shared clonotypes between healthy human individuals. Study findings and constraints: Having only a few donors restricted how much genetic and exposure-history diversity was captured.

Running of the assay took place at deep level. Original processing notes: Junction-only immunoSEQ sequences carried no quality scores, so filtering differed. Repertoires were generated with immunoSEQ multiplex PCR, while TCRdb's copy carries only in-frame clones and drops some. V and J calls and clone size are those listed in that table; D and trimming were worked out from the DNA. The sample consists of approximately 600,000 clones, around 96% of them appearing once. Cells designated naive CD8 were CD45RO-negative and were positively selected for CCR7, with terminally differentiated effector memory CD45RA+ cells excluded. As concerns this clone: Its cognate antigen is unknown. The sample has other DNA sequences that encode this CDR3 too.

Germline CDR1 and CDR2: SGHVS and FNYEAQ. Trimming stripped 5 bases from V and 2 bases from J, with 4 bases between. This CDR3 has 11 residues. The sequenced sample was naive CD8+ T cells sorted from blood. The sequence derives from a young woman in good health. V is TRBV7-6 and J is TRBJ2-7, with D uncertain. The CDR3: CASSHAYEQYF. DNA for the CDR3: TGTGCCAGCAGCCACGCCTACGAGCAGTACTTC.